Listed below are T cell receptor beta chains from one sample, sequenced in a study of beta chain features in type 1 diabetes. Using immunoSEQ multiplex PCR, the repertoire was profiled, and TCRdb retains in-frame clones only, with some absent. Of 240,000 or so clones listed, just over 20% are singletons. Sequencing input: naive CD4+ T cells from blood. These receptors all stem from a woman aged 40 to 50 with type 1 diabetes. Both conserved end residues are trimmed from each CDR3.

V gene: TRBV23-1
J gene: TRBJ2-7
CDR3 protein: ASSQYTWTVPEQY

V gene: TRBV18
J gene: TRBJ2-5
CDR3 protein: ASSPTGVETQY

V gene: TRBV6-6
J gene: TRBJ1-2
CDR3 protein: ASSRPMIQGAGGYT

V gene: TRBV4-3
J gene: TRBJ2-1
CDR3 protein: ASSQQDRGPNEQF

V gene: TRBV19
J gene: TRBJ1-2
CDR3 protein: ASHNYDGSYGYT

V gene: TRBV6-5
J gene: TRBJ2-7
CDR3 protein: ASSLDRAPYEQY

V gene: TRBV27
J gene: TRBJ2-1
CDR3 protein: ASSQTGHEQF

V gene: TRBV11-2
J gene: TRBJ1-2
CDR3 protein: ASARGRVGYT

V gene: TRBV19
J gene: TRBJ2-6
CDR3 protein: ATRFSSGANVLT

V gene: TRBV5-4
J gene: TRBJ2-5
CDR3 protein: ASSLERTGAETQY

V gene: TRBV6-4
J gene: TRBJ1-5
CDR3 protein: ASIPGDQPQH

V gene: TRBV4-2
J gene: TRBJ1-2
CDR3 protein: ASSQALYGYT

V gene: TRBV4-1
J gene: TRBJ2-3
CDR3 protein: ASSQVGLAVDTQY

V gene: TRBV18
J gene: TRBJ2-7
CDR3 protein: ASSDLAGGPYEQY

V gene: TRBV9
J gene: TRBJ2-3
CDR3 protein: ASSADTDTQY

V gene: TRBV29-1
J gene: TRBJ2-7
CDR3 protein: SAQAPTGARSYEQY

V gene: TRBV27
J gene: TRBJ1-5
CDR3 protein: ASSSIQGIGQPQH

V gene: TRBV27
J gene: TRBJ1-2
CDR3 protein: ASSLTRQRKHGYT

V gene: TRBV28
J gene: TRBJ2-2
CDR3 protein: ATIRRGPTGELF

V gene: TRBV25-1
J gene: TRBJ1-1
CDR3 protein: ASRATVNTEAF

V gene: TRBV4-3
J gene: TRBJ1-3
CDR3 protein: ASSSRQSRSGNTIY

V gene: TRBV2
J gene: TRBJ1-4
CDR3 protein: ASSEWDRIEEKLF

V gene: TRBV4-1
J gene: TRBJ2-6
CDR3 protein: ASSQGLRGSGANVLT

V gene: TRBV29-1
J gene: TRBJ2-7
CDR3 protein: SVAPGLAGGRRYEQY

V gene: TRBV7-2
J gene: TRBJ1-2
CDR3 protein: ASSFLRGGYT

V gene: TRBV30
J gene: TRBJ2-5
CDR3 protein: AWSVIVGTGGEETQY

V gene: TRBV5-1
J gene: TRBJ1-2
CDR3 protein: ASREGNNYGYT

V gene: TRBV4-3
J gene: TRBJ2-7
CDR3 protein: ASSQSGQGLGEQY

V gene: TRBV29-1
J gene: TRBJ2-1
CDR3 protein: SVAPFLSGEQF

V gene: TRBV29-1
J gene: TRBJ1-4
CDR3 protein: SGGRGNEKLF

V gene: TRBV28
J gene: TRBJ1-1
CDR3 protein: ASSLGGRMNTEAF

V gene: TRBV5-1
J gene: TRBJ2-7
CDR3 protein: ASSLGSGPTYEQY

V gene: TRBV25-1
J gene: TRBJ2-1
CDR3 protein: ASSESQGYNEQF

V gene: TRBV28
J gene: TRBJ1-2
CDR3 protein: ASSSGTGFVGTIYGYT

V gene: TRBV18
J gene: TRBJ1-4
CDR3 protein: ASSPREGKGEKLF

V gene: TRBV30
J gene: TRBJ2-5
CDR3 protein: AWSRGGQETQY

V gene: TRBV7-2
J gene: TRBJ2-3
CDR3 protein: ASSLLADTQY

V gene: TRBV18
J gene: TRBJ2-7
CDR3 protein: ASSPDSGAWEQY

V gene: TRBV5-1
J gene: TRBJ2-3
CDR3 protein: ASSLDSRDDTQY

V gene: TRBV29-1
J gene: TRBJ2-7
CDR3 protein: SVGRLAGGREQY